These T cell receptor beta chains were read from a single sample in a study of blood T cell repertoires in COVID-19. Using immunoSEQ multiplex PCR, the repertoire was profiled, and TCRdb retains in-frame clones only, with some absent. Of approximately 78,000 clones listed, roughly 80% are singletons. The sequenced sample consisted of peripheral blood. All receptors derive from a woman older than 75 with acute or convalescent COVID-19. Both conserved end residues are part of each CDR3. A D gene is named only where the DNA matches it firmly. Clone sizes are given selectively: once, few, many, or a class where the clone is expanded.

clone_size | d_call | j_call | v_call | cdr3_nt | cdr3_aa
- | TRBD1 | TRBJ1-5 | TRBV14 | TGTGCCAGCAGCCAAGGGGACAGCAGCAATCAGCCCCAGCATTTT | CASSQGDSSNQPQHF
few | - | TRBJ2-5 | TRBV18 | TGTGCCAGCTCACCACCGGTCGGAGGGGCCCAGTACTTC | CASSPPVGGAQYF
- | - | TRBJ1-2 | TRBV10-2 | TGCGCCAGCAGTGATGGAGCTTCTTATGGCTACACCTTC | CASSDGASYGYTF
few | - | TRBJ1-5 | TRBV10-1 | TGCGCCAGCAGTTTTGACACAACTAGCAATCAGCCCCAGCATTTT | CASSFDTTSNQPQHF
- | - | TRBJ1-3 | TRBV11-2 | TGTGCCAGCAGCTTAGCCGGCCCCGGGAACACCATATATTTT | CASSLAGPGNTIYF
- | TRBD2 | TRBJ2-3 | TRBV6-5 | TGTGCCAGCAGTTACGGACTAGCGGGAACAGATACGCAGTATTTT | CASSYGLAGTDTQYF
- | - | TRBJ2-6 | TRBV24-1 | TGTGCCACCAGTAAAACAGGGTCCGGGGTACGCTCTGGGGCCAACGTCCTGACTTTC | CATSKTGSGVRSGANVLTF
- | TRBD2 | TRBJ2-5 | TRBV11-2 | TGTGCCAGCAGCTTAGGGACTAGTGGGGAGACCCAGTACTTC | CASSLGTSGETQYF
once | - | TRBJ1-2 | TRBV10-3 | TGTGCCATCAGTGAGTCCCGGACAGCTAACTATGGCTACACCTTC | CAISESRTANYGYTF
- | - | TRBJ1-6 | TRBV11-3 | TGTGCCAGCAGCTTAAACAGCAATTCACCCCTCCACTTT | CASSLNSNSPLHF
- | TRBD1 | TRBJ1-1 | TRBV27 | TGTGCCAGCAGTTTATACCCCGCGACAGGGGGTGAAGCTTTCTTT | CASSLYPATGGEAFF
- | - | TRBJ2-3 | TRBV5-4 | TGTGCCAGCAGCCCCGAGCGGCGTAGCACAGATACGCAGTATTTT | CASSPERRSTDTQYF
- | - | TRBJ2-3 | TRBV7-6 | TGTGCCAGCAGCTTAGTAGTAAGAGGAGGGGGCACAGATACGCAGTATTTT | CASSLVVRGGGTDTQYF
- | TRBD2 | TRBJ2-1 | TRBV10-3 | TGTGCCATCTCCGGGACTAGCTCTGTGGGAAATGAGCAGTTCTTC | CAISGTSSVGNEQFF
- | - | TRBJ2-1 | TRBV6-1 | TGTGCCAGCAGTGAACCGCGGACTCCATTCAATGAGCAGTTCTTC | CASSEPRTPFNEQFF
- | - | TRBJ2-5 | TRBV29-1 | TGCAGCGTTGGGGGGCGCCTCCAAGAGACCCAGTACTTC | CSVGGRLQETQYF
- | - | TRBJ1-1 | TRBV5-1 | TGCGCCAGCAGCTTGGCTAGCGGGGTATTGACTGAAGCTTTCTTT | CASSLASGVLTEAFF
- | - | TRBJ1-1 | TRBV2 | TGTGCCAGCAGTGATGTAGAGGTGAACACTGAAGCTTTCTTT | CASSDVEVNTEAFF
- | - | TRBJ1-2 | TRBV6-4 | TGTGCCAGCAGTATTCGTGGGGGGGAGGGAGTCGATGGCTACACCTTC | CASSIRGGEGVDGYTF
- | TRBD2 | TRBJ2-2 | TRBV18 | TGTGCCAGCTCAGCGGGGGGACGCGGCACCGGGGAGCTGTTTTTT | CASSAGGRGTGELFF
- | TRBD2 | TRBJ2-1 | TRBV5-8 | TGTGCCAGCAGCGACCCATCGAACGGACTAGCGGGTGGCAATGAGCAGTTCTTC | CASSDPSNGLAGGNEQFF
once | TRBD1 | TRBJ2-5 | TRBV18 | TGTGCCAGCTCCTTGAATGACATCTCAGGGGGTTCAGAGACCCAGTACTTC | CASSLNDISGGSETQYF
few | - | TRBJ2-5 | TRBV24-1 | TGTGCCACCAGTGACCAACCGGGACTCCAAGAGACCCAGTACTTC | CATSDQPGLQETQYF
- | - | TRBJ2-1 | TRBV4-2 | TGTGCCAGCAGCCAAGCAATTGCGGCCCTATACAATGAGCAGTTCTTC | CASSQAIAALYNEQFF
- | - | TRBJ1-2 | TRBV6-5 | TGTGCCAGCAGTTACTCAGCGGGGACCTATGGCTACACCTTC | CASSYSAGTYGYTF
- | TRBD1 | TRBJ1-2 | TRBV12-3/TRBV12-4 | TGTGCCTCACAACGGACAGGAACGTATGGCTACACCTTC | CASQRTGTYGYTF
- | - | TRBJ1-1 | TRBV29-1 | TGCAGCGTTGGGGAGGGGCCAGCCGAAGCTTTCTTT | CSVGEGPAEAFF
- | - | TRBJ1-3 | TRBV27 | TGTGCCAGCAGTTTATCGTTGGCCAGGGGAAACACCATATATTTT | CASSLSLARGNTIYF
few | - | TRBJ2-2 | TRBV24-1 | TGTGCCACCGTGGCAGGCCACACCGGGGAGCTGTTTTTT | CATVAGHTGELFF
- | - | TRBJ1-3 | TRBV4-2 | TGTGCCAGCAGCCAAGACAGGTTAGGAAACACCATATATTTT | CASSQDRLGNTIYF
- | TRBD2 | TRBJ2-2 | TRBV7-7 | TGTGCCAGCAGTCGGACTAGCGGGATGTCCGGGGAGCTGTTTTTT | CASSRTSGMSGELFF
- | TRBD2 | TRBJ2-2 | TRBV10-3 | TGTGCCATCAGTGGGAGACTAGCGGGAGGGAAGAACACCGGGGAGCTGTTTTTT | CAISGRLAGGKNTGELFF
- | - | TRBJ2-2 | TRBV7-6 | TGTGCCAGCAGCTTAGAAAGCAGGGCCGGGGAGCTGTTTTTT | CASSLESRAGELFF
few | - | TRBJ1-2 | TRBV4-1 | TGCGCCAGCAGCCAAGTTGGGAGATCAGTGTACACCTTC | CASSQVGRSVYTF
once | - | TRBJ2-2 | TRBV27 | TGTGCCAGCAAAAAGACAGCTCCCGGGGAGCTGTTTTTT | CASKKTAPGELFF
- | TRBD1 | TRBJ2-3 | TRBV7-6 | TGTGCCAGCAGCCCGGGACAGGCTAGCACAGATACGCAGTATTTT | CASSPGQASTDTQYF
- | TRBD1 | TRBJ1-3 | TRBV9 | TGTGCCAGCAGCGTAGGGACAGGTGGTGGAAACACCATATATTTT | CASSVGTGGGNTIYF
- | TRBD2 | TRBJ2-1 | TRBV30 | TGTGCCTGGAGTCAATTCCAGCTAGCGGGGGGGCCTGAGAGCTCCTACAATGAGCAGTTCTTC | CAWSQFQLAGGPESSYNEQFF
- | - | TRBJ2-7 | TRBV6-5 | TGTGCCAGCACCCCTGGCTTACTAGCCTCCTACGAGCAGTACTTC | CASTPGLLASYEQYF
- | TRBD2 | TRBJ2-2 | TRBV7-3 | TGTGCCAGCAGCGTGACTAGCGGGTCCCCCCCCGGGGAGCTGTTTTTT | CASSVTSGSPPGELFF
- | TRBD2 | TRBJ2-7 | TRBV5-4 | TGTGCCAGCAGCACCAAAACTAGCGGGAGGATCTACGAGCAGTACTTC | CASSTKTSGRIYEQYF
few | - | TRBJ2-5 | TRBV7-8 | TGTGCCAGCAGCCTCCCGGGATTCCAAGGGACCCAGTACTTC | CASSLPGFQGTQYF
- | - | TRBJ2-5 | TRBV7-2 | TGTGCCAGCAGCCTTGGAGCGGTCGAGACCCAGTACTTC | CASSLGAVETQYF
- | - | TRBJ2-5 | TRBV6-5 | TGTGCCAGCAGTCTGCAATCCCAGGCGGAGACCCAGTACTTC | CASSLQSQAETQYF
- | - | TRBJ1-2 | TRBV5-4 | TGTGCCAGCAGCTTGGCGAGAGTGCGAAACTATGGCTACACCTTC | CASSLARVRNYGYTF
- | TRBD2 | TRBJ2-1 | TRBV5-6 | TGTGCCAGCAGCCCAATGTTGTCAGCGGGGGAGATGCAGTTCTTC | CASSPMLSAGEMQFF
- | - | TRBJ2-1 | TRBV27 | TGTGCCAGCAGTTTCCGTCCTCGAGCCGATGAGCAGTTCTTC | CASSFRPRADEQFF
- | TRBD1 | TRBJ1-2 | TRBV24-1 | TGTGCCACCAGTGATTTACAGGGGGAATATGGCTACACCTTC | CATSDLQGEYGYTF
few | TRBD1 | TRBJ2-7 | TRBV6-5 | TGTGCCAGCAGACTCCTGAAGGGGGCGGAGCAGTACTTC | CASRLLKGAEQYF
- | - | TRBJ2-4 | TRBV2 | TGTGCCAGCAGTGGGGGAGTTGGGCTAGTAGCCATTCAGTACTTC | CASSGGVGLVAIQYF